This T cell receptor (beta chain) stems from a study of PD-1 blockade in mismatch repair-deficient tumors. The repertoire was sequenced with immunoSEQ multiplex PCR; TCRdb's copy has only in-frame clones and lacks some. Among about 68,000 clones listed, almost 80% were seen once. Trimming took off 3 bases at V and 5 bases at J, with 19 bases between the two ends. This CDR3 is built from 16 residues. CDR1 SGHNT and CDR2 YYREEE come from the germline V gene (reference sequence). The chain joins TRBV5-4 to TRBJ2-3; D tentatively reads TRBD1 or TRBD2 (5 bases each). Sequenced here: peripheral blood, sampled 2 weeks after starting pembrolizumab. This receptor was identified in an adult with mismatch repair-deficient cancer. This chain's CDR3 is CASSWGKLGVVDTQYF. The CDR3 DNA sequence: TGTGCCAGCAGCTGGGGGAAACTGGGTGTTGTAGATACGCAGTATTTT.